A single sample is the source of the 30 T cell receptor beta chains below, sequenced in a study of control samples from healthy donors and cancer patients. The assay was immunoSEQ multiplex PCR, and TCRdb's table has in-frame clones only and misses some. The sample yields 100,000 to 150,000 clones, about 90% seen once. Specimen: blood. The receptors here all came from a man aged 18 to 29 in good health.

In its sample, this clone is medium-sized. The rearrangement links TRBV5-4 to TRBJ1-3; TRBD1 aligns across 10 bases. In germline, CDR1 is SGHNT, CDR2 YYREEE (reference sequence). The CDR3 runs to 15 residues. The V gene end was trimmed by 5 bases and the J gene end by 5 bases; junction bases not matched to a gene: 7. CDR3 region: CASSSGTGVRNTIYF. In DNA, the CDR3 is TGTGCCAGCAGTTCCGGGACAGGGGTTCGAAACACCATATATTTT. Together with reference TRBV5-4 and TRBJ1-3, the CDR3 gives the full variable domain: ETGVTQSPTHLIKTRGQQVTLRCSSQSGHNTVSWYQQALGQGPQFIFQYYREEENGRGNFPPRFSGLQFPNYSSELNVNALELDDSALYLCASSSGTGVRNTIYFGEGSWLTVV.

V and J are TRBV6-2 or TRBV6-3 and TRBJ2-2; TRBD1 agrees at 8 bases. Germline CDR1 MNHEY, CDR2 SVGEGT. V gave up 2 bases and J gave up 1 base; unmatched junction bases: 6. CDR3 size: 17 residues. CDR3 amino acids: CASSYTGTGLNTGELFF. The CDR3 nucleotides read TGTGCCAGCAGTTACACTGGGACAGGATTGAACACCGGGGAGCTGTTTTTT.

The V and J genes are TRBV9 and TRBJ2-7; D may be TRBD1 (6 bases). The V gene lost 3 bases and the J gene lost 6 bases, with 13 bases spanning the gap. The germline CDR1 and CDR2 sequences are SGDLS and YYNGEE. The CDR3 spans 13 residues. CDR3 protein: CASSEIQGAEQYF. CDR3 DNA: TGTGCCAGCAGCGAGATACAGGGTGCCGAGCAGTACTTC.

This clone was recorded only once. The gene calls are TRBV7-8 and TRBJ2-7, with 11 bases identical to TRBD2. Germline V gene sequence: CDR1 SGHVS, CDR2 FQNEAQ. The CDR3 is made up of 17 amino acids. Trimming removed 4 bases from V and 0 bases from J; junction bases left unmatched: 8. This CDR3 is CASSSRTSGSSSYEQYF. CDR3 coding DNA: TGTGCCAGCAGCTCCCGGACTAGCGGGTCCAGCTCCTACGAGCAGTACTTC.

This rearrangement joins TRBV9 to TRBJ2-3, with no clear D. Per the germline V gene, CDR1 is SGDLS and CDR2 is YYNGEE. V dropped 0 bases and J dropped 6 bases, with 11 bases sitting between them. The CDR3 is made up of 14 amino acids. CDR3 region: CASSVVSSWDTQYF. In nucleotides, the CDR3 is TGTGCCAGCAGCGTAGTGAGCTCCTGGGATACGCAGTATTTT.

This clone has just one count. The chain has TRBV7-2 and TRBJ2-5; the D gene is possibly TRBD2 (6 bases). This CDR3 is built from 14 residues. Germline V gene data show CDR1 as SGHTA and CDR2 as FQGNSA. Trimming stripped 2 bases from V and 5 bases from J, with 12 bases between. The CDR3: CASSLNLGGETQYF. The DNA for the CDR3 is TGTGCCAGCAGCTTAAATCTAGGAGGGGAGACCCAGTACTTC.

The chain couples TRBV27 to TRBJ1-6; unclear D gene. V was cut by 8 bases and J by 10 bases, with 15 bases left in between. The CDR3 contains 13 residues. Germline values: CDR1 MNHEY, CDR2 SMNVEV (reference sequence). The DNA of the CDR3 is TGTGCCAGCCGCCGGGGAAGAGAATCACCCCTCCACTTT. It translates to CASRRGRESPLHF.

This chain joins TRBV19 and TRBJ1-1; a possible D gene is TRBD1 (6 bases). In germline, CDR1 is LNHDA, CDR2 SQIVND (reference sequence). V dropped 3 bases and J dropped 5 bases, with 13 bases sitting between them. The CDR3 covers 14 residues. CDR3 loop: CASSITGQGTEAFF. The CDR3 DNA is TGTGCCAGTAGTATTACGGGCCAGGGGACTGAAGCTTTCTTT.

The chain has TRBV7-3 and TRBJ2-3, with D perhaps TRBD1 (5 bases). The CDR3 covers 13 residues. Between the trimmed V and J ends, which lost 5 bases and 3 bases, there was a span of 9 bases. Germline CDR1 reads SGHTA; CDR2 reads FQGTGA. CDR3 coding DNA: TGTGCCAGCAGCACTCAGGGTACAGATACGCAGTATTTT. Its translation: CASSTQGTDTQYF.

The V call is TRBV2, the J call TRBJ1-6; no clear D gene. The CDR3 covers 15 residues. The V gene's germline CDR1 is SNHLY and CDR2 FYNNEI. V was shortened by 3 bases and J by 10 bases, with 16 bases between the two germline ends. Here the CDR3 DNA reads TGTGCCAGCAGTGATGTCCTTCTACGTGCCTCACCCCTCCACTTT. Amino acids: CASSDVLLRASPLHF.

V is TRBV3-1 (or the pseudogene TRBV3-2) and J is TRBJ1-1, with D hard to call. V dropped 3 bases and J dropped 4 bases, with 6 bases sitting between them. The CDR3 is 12 amino acids. CDR1 is LGHDT and CDR2 is YNNKEL in the germline V gene (reference sequence). In DNA, the CDR3 is TGTGCCAGCAGCCAGGGGAGCACTGAAGCTTTCTTT. This translates into CASSQGSTEAFF.

V and J are TRBV19 and TRBJ2-7, with 9 bases lining up with TRBD2. The CDR3 contains 16 residues. Germline loops: CDR1 LNHDA, CDR2 SQIVND (reference sequence). The trim removed 3 bases at V and 5 bases at J, leaving 11 bases unmatched. The CDR3 DNA reads TGTGCCAGTAGTATTTCTCCTATGGCGGGAGGGAACGAGCAGTACTTC. It is translated as CASSISPMAGGNEQYF.

This clone was counted a few times. V and J are TRBV10-3 and TRBJ1-1, with 7 bases identical to TRBD1. This CDR3 spans 16 amino acids. CDR1 is ENHRY, CDR2 SYGVKD, per germline. V shed 1 base and J 8 bases; nucleotides not matched to a gene: 13. The CDR3 DNA is TGTGCCATCAGTGAGTATGCGGAGCAGGGGGAGGGCGAAGCTTTCTTT. The encoded protein is CAISEYAEQGEGEAFF.

DNA of the CDR3: TGTGCCAGCAGTTTAGGTGCGGGTTTTAGGACACCCCTCCACTTT. Translated: CASSLGAGFRTPLHF. The V and J genes are TRBV28 and TRBJ1-6; D gene ambiguous. Germline CDR1 is MDHEN and CDR2 is SYDVKM. The V gene lost 2 bases and the J gene lost 11 bases, with 16 bases spanning the gap. The CDR3 is made up of 15 amino acids.

The CDR3 DNA sequence: TGCGCCAGCAGTGAGAGCCGCGTTGGAACAGGGGGCGCGAACACCATATATTTT. Translating gives CASSESRVGTGGANTIYF. The chain links TRBV10-1 to TRBJ1-3, with 9 bases matching TRBD1. Per the germline V gene, CDR1 is WNHNN and CDR2 is SYGVQD (reference sequence). After removal of 2 bases from V and 7 bases from J, the junction contained 15 bases not matched to a gene. The CDR3 is 18 amino acids.

This chain uses TRBV28 with TRBJ1-4; no definite D call. Germline V lookup: CDR1 MDHEN, CDR2 SYDVKM. The CDR3 loop spans 12 amino acids. V lost 5 bases and J lost 12, with 13 bases in between. The CDR3: CASSPARVQLFF. The CDR3 nucleotides read TGTGCCAGCAGTCCGGCCCGGGTCCAACTGTTTTTT. Drawing the rest from reference TRBV28 and TRBJ1-4, the complete variable domain is DVKVTQSSRYLVKRTGEKVFLECVQDMDHENMFWYRQDPGLGLRLIYFSYDVKMKEKGDIPEGYSVSREKKERFSLILESASTNQTSMYLCASSPARVQLFFGSGTQLSVL.

The V gene is TRBV30, the J gene TRBJ2-5, with D perhaps matching TRBD1 (6 bases). This CDR3 has 16 residues. Germline V lookup: CDR1 GTSNPN, CDR2 SVGIG (reference sequence). V gave up 3 bases and J gave up 3 bases, with 20 bases separating them. CDR3 in amino acids: CAWRKKKWTAKETQYF. The CDR3, as DNA: TGTGCCTGGAGAAAGAAAAAATGGACAGCTAAAGAGACCCAGTACTTC.

In DNA form, the CDR3 reads TGTGCCAGCAGCCCTGGGGGGCGGGAGTCCGGCTACACCTTC. Translation: CASSPGGRESGYTF. This chain joins TRBV9 and TRBJ1-2, with D possibly matching TRBD1 (6 bases). CDR1 and CDR2 from the germline V gene are SGDLS and YYNGEE. There are 14 residues in the CDR3. V dropped 4 bases and J dropped 8 bases, with 18 bases sitting between them.

The CDR3 region has the DNA TGTGCCAGTAGTATGGCTATTCCGGGGGCGGACGAGCAGTACTTC. Translation: CASSMAIPGADEQYF. The chain links TRBV19 to TRBJ2-7; perhaps D is TRBD1 or TRBD2 (6 bases each). Germline V gene lookup returns CDR1 LNHDA and CDR2 SQIVND (reference sequence). The V and J ends lost 3 bases and 5 bases respectively, with 17 bases between them. The CDR3 has 15 residues.

The chain uses TRBV9 and TRBJ2-7; maybe TRBD1 (6 bases). Trimming removed 2 bases at V and 6 bases at J, with 18 bases between. Germline values: CDR1 SGDLS, CDR2 YYNGEE. This CDR3 is built from 15 residues. The CDR3 region has the DNA TGTGCCAGCAGCGTGGGTTGGACAGTCGTCAGCGAGCAGTACTTC. It translates to CASSVGWTVVSEQYF.

The chain recombines TRBV6-5 with TRBJ1-1, with D unclear. Germline loops: CDR1 MNHEY, CDR2 SVGAGI. Trimming pared 3 bases from V and 6 bases from J, leaving 5 bases between. The CDR3 totals 11 residues. The CDR3 DNA reads as TGTGCCAGCAGTTATAAGGCTGAAGCTTTCTTT. It codes for CASSYKAEAFF.

This chain links TRBV27 with TRBJ2-1, with TRBD1 matching over 8 bases. The CDR3 consists of 17 residues. Germline V lookup: CDR1 MNHEY, CDR2 SMNVEV (reference sequence). With V trimmed by 3 bases and J by 4 bases, 11 bases remained unmatched. The CDR3 spells CASSFPTQGGGYNEQFF. The CDR3 DNA follows: TGTGCCAGCAGTTTCCCAACACAGGGGGGCGGATACAATGAGCAGTTCTTC.

J is TRBJ1-2 and V is TRBV2; D gene ambiguous. The V gene's germline CDR1 is SNHLY and CDR2 FYNNEI. The V end was cut by 9 bases, the J end by 4 bases, with 15 bases between. CDR3 length: 13 residues. This chain's CDR3 is CASTSGGSYGYTF. The CDR3 bases are TGTGCCAGTACTAGCGGAGGAAGCTATGGCTACACCTTC.

The DNA of the CDR3 is TGTGCCAGCAGTCCCCGAGTCATGTCAGGGGGCAAAGAGACCCAGTACTTC. It translates to CASSPRVMSGGKETQYF. V is TRBV27 and J is TRBJ2-5; 8 bases are shared with TRBD1. Trimming cost V 5 bases and J 3 bases; bases outside gene matches: 14. Per germline, CDR1 MNHEY and CDR2 SMNVEV (reference sequence). The length of the CDR3 is 17 residues.

The table lists this clone with a few counts. The chain has TRBV14 and TRBJ1-3; no clear D gene. This CDR3 is 14 amino acids long. CDR1 and CDR2 (germline): SGHDN, FVKESK. V dropped 0 bases and J dropped 5 bases, with 8 bases sitting between them. In DNA, the CDR3 is TGTGCCAGCAGCCAAGAGCCGGCGAGAAACACCATATATTTT. This encodes CASSQEPARNTIYF.

This chain connects TRBV14 to TRBJ2-1; a possible D gene is TRBD1 (5 bases). The CDR3 consists of 15 residues. V was trimmed by 2 bases and J by 1 base, leaving 9 bases between them. Germline CDR1 reads SGHDN; CDR2 reads FVKESK. In nucleotides, the CDR3 is TGTGCCAGCAGCCAACAGGGTCTGTCCTACAATGAGCAGTTCTTC. Amino acid sequence: CASSQQGLSYNEQFF.

This chain connects TRBV2 to TRBJ2-7, with D maybe TRBD1 (5 bases). Germline V lookup: CDR1 SNHLY, CDR2 FYNNEI. Trimming took 5 bases from V and 1 from J, leaving 9 bases between them. There are 13 residues in the CDR3. CDR3 residues: CASSSGNSYEQYF. In DNA form, the CDR3 reads TGTGCCAGCAGTTCAGGGAATTCCTACGAGCAGTACTTC.

This clone was detected only a few times. The V gene is TRBV24-1, the J gene TRBJ1-5, with 8 bases lining up with TRBD1. Germline V gene sequence: CDR1 KGHDR, CDR2 SFDVKD. Losses at the gene ends were 3 bases for V and 3 bases for J; bases not matched to a gene: 6. The CDR3 has 16 amino acids. The CDR3, as DNA: TGTGCCACCAGTGATCCTGGGACAGGACACAATCAGCCCCAGCATTTT. The encoded protein is CATSDPGTGHNQPQHF.

This clone has a single count. The CDR3 region has the DNA TGTGCCAGCAGTCCCGGACTAGCTGGCGAGCAGTTCTTC. It is translated as CASSPGLAGEQFF. This chain links TRBV12-3 or TRBV12-4 with TRBJ2-1; 8 bases are shared with TRBD2. The trim removed 5 bases at V and 10 bases at J, leaving 7 bases unmatched. The length of the CDR3 is 13 residues.

V gene TRBV4-1 combines with J gene TRBJ2-1; D ambiguous. Germline loops: CDR1 MGHRA, CDR2 YSYEKL. CDR3 length: 12 residues. Between the trimmed V and J ends, which lost 0 bases and 9 bases, there was a span of 6 bases. CDR3 bases: TGCGCCAGCAGCCAAGAGGGCAGTGAGCAGTTCTTC. It codes for CASSQEGSEQFF.